The 30 T cell receptor beta chains below all came from one sample that was sequenced in a study of long-term antiretroviral therapy in people with HIV (dated by TCRdb to between 2021 and 2023). The immunoSEQ hsTCRB v3.0 assay was used at survey level resolution for TRB variable region sequencing. What TCRdb holds here is the immuneACCESS table cut down to in-frame rearrangements. Part of the clones is not present; checked against another copy, under half of the missing clones reflect an unresolved V gene, and the others are unexplained. This sample holds about 19,000 clones; roughly 86% were observed only once. The ten largest clones add up to over 4% of the sample. Sequenced here: unsorted PBMCs, sampled 2.1 years after starting antiretroviral therapy. Receptor source: a man aged 18 to 35 with HIV.

The chain carries TRBV10-3 and TRBJ2-2, with D possibly TRBD1 on 7 matching bases. This CDR3 is 15 amino acids long. CDR1 and CDR2 from the germline V gene are ENHRY and SYGVKD. V was clipped by 4 bases and J by 7 bases, with 16 bases between them. The CDR3 DNA sequence: TGTGCCATCAGTGGGGGCAGGGGGGATGGCGGGGAGCTGTTTTTT. This codes for CAISGGRGDGGELFF.

V gene TRBV9 combines with J gene TRBJ2-5; 10 nucleotides align to TRBD1. The J call may be wrong; the DNA end is better matched by TRBJ2-7. The germline V gene encodes CDR1 SGDLS and CDR2 YYNGEE. This CDR3 region has 13 residues. Written as DNA, the CDR3 is TGTGCCAGCAGCGAGGGACAGGGGTTCGAGCAGTACTTC. Its protein product is CASSEGQGFEQYF.

The gene calls are TRBV15 and TRBJ1-4; possibly TRBD1 for D (6 bases). This CDR3 is built from 15 residues. The V gene's germline CDR1 is LNHNV and CDR2 YYDKDF (reference sequence). With 2 bases removed from V and 8 bases from J, the gap between germline ends came to 15 bases. CDR3 in DNA: TGTGCCACCAGCAGAAGTACAGGGTTGGGGGAAAAACTGTTTTTT. Translation gives CATSRSTGLGEKLFF.

The gene calls are TRBV29-1 and TRBJ2-5; 8 bases match TRBD2. The CDR3 totals 13 residues. V was pared by 1 base and J by 5 bases, with 3 bases of the junction left unmatched. In germline, CDR1 is SQVTM, CDR2 ANQGSEA. The CDR3 DNA is TGCAGCGTTGAAGGGGGCGGGGGGGAGACCCAGTACTTC. Protein sequence: CSVEGGGGETQYF. Full variable domain (outside the CDR3, taken from reference TRBV29-1 and TRBJ2-5): SAVISQKPSRDICQRGTSLTIQCQVDSQVTMMFWYRQQPGQSLTLIATANQGSEATYESGFVIDKFPISRPNLTFSTLTVSNMSPEDSSIYLCSVEGGGGETQYFGPGTRLLVL.

This rearrangement joins TRBV19 to TRBJ1-5, with no clear D. This CDR3 contains 14 residues. From germline, CDR1 is LNHDA and CDR2 SQIVND (reference sequence). The V end lost 3 bases, the J end lost 0 bases, and 6 bases lay between the germline ends. The CDR3: CASSILSSNQPQHF. CDR3 coding DNA: TGTGCCAGTAGTATTCTGAGTAGCAATCAGCCCCAGCATTTT. Full variable domain (rest looked up from reference TRBV19 and TRBJ1-5): DGGITQSPKYLFRKEGQNVTLSCEQNLNHDAMYWYRQDPGQGLRLIYYSQIVNDFQKGDIAEGYSVSREKKESFPLTVTSAQKNPTAFYLCASSILSSNQPQHFGDGTRLSIL.

This clone has only one observation. The V gene is TRBV12-5, the J gene TRBJ1-2; D unresolved. The germline gives CDR1 LGHNT, CDR2 FRNRAP. Deletions cut 6 bases from V and 8 bases from J, with 16 bases between. CDR3 length: 13 residues. The CDR3 DNA is TGTGCTAGTGGCTGGGGTGGGTTCTGGGGCTACACCTTC. The encoded protein is CASGWGGFWGYTF.

The V and J genes are TRBV19 and TRBJ1-1; 7 nucleotides agree with TRBD1. Germline assignment: CDR1 LNHDA and CDR2 SQIVND (reference sequence). This CDR3 is built from 12 residues. V gave up 10 bases and J gave up 5 bases; unmatched junction bases: 7. As DNA, the CDR3 is TGTGCCACCTCACAGGGGCTAACTGAAGCTTTCTTT. Encoded protein: CATSQGLTEAFF. The full variable domain, in which reference TRBV19 and TRBJ1-1 provide the parts outside the CDR3, is DGGITQSPKYLFRKEGQNVTLSCEQNLNHDAMYWYRQDPGQGLRLIYYSQIVNDFQKGDIAEGYSVSREKKESFPLTVTSAQKNPTAFYLCATSQGLTEAFFGQGTRLTVV.

The V gene is TRBV4-3, the J gene TRBJ2-1, with TRBD1 identical over 7 bases. Germline loops: CDR1 LGHNA, CDR2 YSLEER. V trimming: 4 bases; J trimming: 9 bases; junction bases outside the gene matches: 6. The length of the CDR3 is 13 residues. CDR3 coding DNA: TGCGCCAGCAGCCCAACAGGGGATGGTGAGCAGTTCTTC. Residues: CASSPTGDGEQFF.

CDR3 bases: TGTGCCAGCAGTTACAGCGGGGGGAATCAGCCCCAGCATTTT. This codes for CASSYSGGNQPQHF. The chain combines TRBV6-5 with TRBJ1-5; perhaps TRBD1 as D (5 bases). From germline, CDR1 is MNHEY and CDR2 SVGAGI. The CDR3 extends over 14 amino acids. V lost 2 bases, J lost 4 bases, and 9 bases lay in between.

This CDR3 reads CASSTYPGQVASPLHF. The CDR3, as DNA: TGTGCCAGCAGCACGTACCCGGGACAGGTAGCTTCACCCCTCCACTTT. V and J are TRBV7-2 and TRBJ1-6; 8 nucleotides agree with TRBD1. Germline V CDR1 and CDR2: SGHTA, FQGNSA. CDR3 length: 16 residues. Trimming cost V 5 bases and J 9 bases; bases outside gene matches: 12.

Only one count was recorded for this clone. J is TRBJ2-7 and V is TRBV6-6; D is perhaps TRBD1 or TRBD2 (5 bases each). V lost 5 bases and J lost 6, with 14 bases in between. This CDR3 region has 13 residues. CDR1 MNHNY and CDR2 SVGAGI come from the germline V gene (reference sequence). CDR3 region: CASSQNRDGEQYF. The CDR3 DNA reads as TGTGCCAGCAGTCAAAATCGGGACGGCGAGCAGTACTTC.

The V call is TRBV14, the J call TRBJ2-7; D possibly matches TRBD1 or TRBD2 (5 bases each). This CDR3 has 16 amino acids. V was pared by 4 bases and J by 1 base, with 17 bases between. Germline CDR1 SGHDN, CDR2 FVKESK. The CDR3 coding sequence is TGTGCCAGCAGCCGCCTCGACCGGGGACCTTCCTACGAGCAGTACTTC. It is translated as CASSRLDRGPSYEQYF.

A single count supports this clone. The rearrangement links TRBV7-2 to TRBJ2-7; 7 positions match TRBD2. The trim removed 1 base at V and 2 bases at J, leaving 8 bases unmatched. CDR1 SGHTA and CDR2 FQGNSA come from the germline V gene. This CDR3 is built from 16 residues. The DNA for the CDR3 is TGTGCCAGCAGCTTAGTGGGGGGGAGGCCGACCTACGAGCAGTACTTC. Translating it yields CASSLVGGRPTYEQYF. Full variable domain (rest looked up from reference TRBV7-2 and TRBJ2-7): GAGVSQSPSNKVTEKGKDVELRCDPISGHTALYWYRQSLGQGLEFLIYFQGNSAPDKSGLPSDRFSAERTGGSVSTLTIQRTQQEDSAVYLCASSLVGGRPTYEQYFGPGTRLTVT.

This clone appeared a single time. This CDR3 reads CAIWGGGSGYGYTF. The CDR3 nucleotides read TGTGCCATCTGGGGAGGGGGCTCCGGCTATGGCTACACCTTC. The J gene is TRBJ1-2, the V gene TRBV28; 7 bases align to TRBD1. The V segment lost 10 bases and the J segment 4 bases; nucleotides outside the gene matches: 12. CDR3 length: 14 amino acids. Germline loops: CDR1 MDHEN, CDR2 SYDVKM.

The chain employs TRBV12-5 and TRBJ2-5; D possibly uses TRBD1 or TRBD2 (5 bases each). Trimming pared 3 bases from V and 0 bases from J, leaving 11 bases between. The CDR3 totals 15 residues. Germline CDR1 reads LGHNT; CDR2 reads FRNRAP. In DNA form, the CDR3 reads TGTGCTAGTGGTTTAGGCAGGGAGTACCAAGAGACCCAGTACTTC. Translation: CASGLGREYQETQYF.

This clone came up a few times. The genes are TRBV5-4 and TRBJ1-6; D is unclear. Trimming left V 2 bases short and J 6 bases short, with 12 bases between. There are 15 residues in the CDR3. Germline V gives CDR1 SGHNT, CDR2 YYREEE (reference sequence). The CDR3 DNA is TGTGCCAGCAGCTTTGAGTGGGGAGGTAATTCACCCCTCCACTTT. The encoded protein is CASSFEWGGNSPLHF.

The chain has TRBV15 and TRBJ2-7, with a tentative D call TRBD2 (7 bases). V was shortened by 5 bases and J by 7 bases, with 9 bases between the two germline ends. The germline V gene encodes CDR1 LNHNV and CDR2 YYDKDF (reference sequence). The CDR3 is made up of 11 amino acids. CDR3: CATSEGGEQYF. The DNA for the CDR3 is TGTGCCACCAGCGAGGGGGGGGAGCAGTACTTC.

This clone was counted only a few times. The chain has TRBV7-9 and TRBJ2-7, with D possibly being TRBD1 or TRBD2 (5 bases each). Trimming pared 8 bases from V and 0 bases from J, leaving 17 bases between. CDR1 and CDR2 (germline): SEHNR, FQNEAQ (reference sequence). There are 15 residues in the CDR3. The CDR3 nucleotides read TGTGCCAGCTTCGACGGGGCACCTAGCTCCTACGAGCAGTACTTC. Translation: CASFDGAPSSYEQYF.

This chain links TRBV18 with TRBJ1-1, with D hard to call. Trimming cost V 4 bases and J 1 base, with 16 bases left between them. Germline assignment: CDR1 KGHSH and CDR2 LQKENI. The CDR3 has 16 amino acids. CDR3 residues: CASSLPTGARNTEAFF. CDR3 nucleotides: TGTGCCAGCTCACTTCCAACCGGCGCGAGGAACACTGAAGCTTTCTTT.

The rearrangement joins TRBV4-2 to TRBJ2-1; maybe TRBD2 (6 bases). This CDR3 region has 16 residues. The germline V gene encodes CDR1 LGHNA and CDR2 YNFKEQ. The V end was cut by 4 bases, the J end by 4 bases, with 17 bases between. In DNA form, the CDR3 reads TGTGCCAGCAGCCGCGTCTCCGGGACTGATTACAATGAGCAGTTCTTC. The encoded protein is CASSRVSGTDYNEQFF.

This clone was picked up one time. This chain joins TRBV9 and TRBJ2-7; D gene unclear. The V gene's germline CDR1 is SGDLS and CDR2 YYNGEE. Trimming left V 0 bases short and J 0 bases short, with 10 bases between. The CDR3 totals 15 residues. DNA of the CDR3: TGTGCCAGCAGCGTAGAGGGCGGATCCTCCTACGAGCAGTACTTC. Translation: CASSVEGGSSYEQYF.

This clone was picked up a small number of times. V and J are TRBV7-9 and TRBJ2-2, with 7 bases identical to TRBD1. The ends lost 1 base at V and 6 bases at J; junction bases unmatched: 5. The CDR3 extends over 15 amino acids. Germline V lookup: CDR1 SEHNR, CDR2 FQNEAQ (reference sequence). CDR3 amino acids: CASSLGQGVAGELFF. The CDR3 nucleotides read TGTGCCAGCAGCTTAGGGCAGGGGGTCGCCGGGGAGCTGTTTTTT. The full variable domain, its missing parts supplied by reference TRBV7-9 and TRBJ2-2, is DTGVSQNPRHKITKRGQNVTFRCDPISEHNRLYWYRQTLGQGPEFLTYFQNEAQLEKSRLLSDRFSAERPKGSFSTLEIQRTEQGDSAMYLCASSLGQGVAGELFFGEGSRLTVL.

The V gene is TRBV7-3, the J gene TRBJ2-7; no clear D gene. Trimming stripped 5 bases from V and 4 bases from J, with 12 bases between. The germline V gene has CDR1 SGHTA and CDR2 FQGTGA. CDR3 length: 13 residues. The CDR3 region is CASSQPGPYEQYF. In nucleotides, the CDR3 is TGTGCCAGCAGCCAACCCGGACCTTACGAGCAGTACTTC.

As concerns this clone: This CDR3 is also generated by other DNA sequences in the sample. CDR3 DNA: TGTGCCAGCAGCTGGGGGGCCGGTTACGAGCAGTACTTC. It specifies CASSWGAGYEQYF. The chain recombines TRBV6-5 with TRBJ2-7; either TRBD1 or TRBD2 may supply D (6 bases each). Per germline, CDR1 MNHEY and CDR2 SVGAGI. The V gene lost 6 bases and the J gene lost 4 bases, with 13 bases spanning the gap. The CDR3 consists of 13 residues.

The chain is built from TRBV7-8 and TRBJ1-1, with 9 bases matching TRBD1. V lost 10 bases and J lost 2; bases outside the gene matches: 11. Germline V CDR1 and CDR2: SGHVS, FQNEAQ. This CDR3 has 15 amino acids. In nucleotides, the CDR3 is TGTGCCACCTCTTCCGGGACAGGGCCTAACACTGAAGCTTTCTTT. Its protein product is CATSSGTGPNTEAFF.

This rearrangement joins TRBV7-9 to TRBJ1-3; no firm D call. The germline gives CDR1 SEHNR, CDR2 FQNEAQ (reference sequence). V lost 10 bases to trimming and J lost 3 bases, with 13 bases between them. This CDR3 has 13 amino acids. CDR3: CATLEGDGNTIYF. The CDR3 DNA sequence: TGTGCCACTTTGGAAGGAGATGGAAACACCATATATTTT.

This chain joins TRBV4-2 and TRBJ2-7, with D perhaps TRBD1 (5 bases). CDR3 length equals 13 residues. The germline V gene has CDR1 LGHNA and CDR2 YNFKEQ. The V gene lost 4 bases and the J gene lost 8 bases, with 15 bases spanning the gap. The DNA for the CDR3 is TGTGCCAGCAGCCCATCGGTAACAGGCAAGCAGTACTTC. It specifies CASSPSVTGKQYF.

The rearrangement links TRBV18 to TRBJ2-5; D not resolved. Germline V CDR1 and CDR2: KGHSH, LQKENI. The CDR3 sequence is 11 residues long. V lost 3 bases and J lost 4, with 3 bases in between. The CDR3 sequence: CASSPAETQYF. The CDR3 coding sequence is TGTGCCAGCTCACCGGCAGAGACCCAGTACTTC. The full variable domain, completed using reference TRBV18 and TRBJ2-5, is NAGVMQNPRHLVRRRGQEARLRCSPMKGHSHVYWYRQLPEEGLKFMVYLQKENIIDESGMPKERFSAEFPKEGPSILRIQQVVRGDSAAYFCASSPAETQYFGPGTRLLVL.

The table lists this clone with a few counts. The gene calls are TRBV6-5 and TRBJ2-1, with a tentative D call TRBD2 (6 bases). Trimming took off 5 bases at V and 1 base at J, with 9 bases between the two ends. This CDR3 contains 14 residues. Germline loops: CDR1 MNHEY, CDR2 SVGAGI. The CDR3 reads CASSLGGSYNEQFF. CDR3 DNA sequence: TGTGCCAGCAGTCTGGGGGGATCCTACAATGAGCAGTTCTTC.

The chain couples TRBV27 to TRBJ2-7, with D possibly being TRBD1 or TRBD2 (5 bases each). Trimming left V 3 bases short and J 5 bases short, with 20 bases between. Germline V CDR1 and CDR2: MNHEY, SMNVEV (reference sequence). This CDR3 region has 16 residues. The chain's CDR3 is CASSFSGTLLTHEQYF. The CDR3 nucleotides read TGTGCCAGCAGTTTTTCAGGGACCCTCCTGACGCACGAGCAGTACTTC.